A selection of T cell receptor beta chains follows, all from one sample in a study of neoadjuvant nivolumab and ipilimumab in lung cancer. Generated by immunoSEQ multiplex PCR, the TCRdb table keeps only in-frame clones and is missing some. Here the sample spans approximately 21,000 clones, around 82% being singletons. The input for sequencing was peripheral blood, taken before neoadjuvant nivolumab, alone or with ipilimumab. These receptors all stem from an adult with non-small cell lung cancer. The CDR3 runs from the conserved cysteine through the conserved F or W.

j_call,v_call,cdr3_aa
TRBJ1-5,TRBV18,CASSPSGVGQPQHF
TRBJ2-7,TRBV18,CASSPMGLAGGEQYF
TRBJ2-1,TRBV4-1,CASSQDTGSRTEQFF
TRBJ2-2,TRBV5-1,CASSLRGGSRELFF
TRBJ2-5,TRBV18,CASSPKETQYF
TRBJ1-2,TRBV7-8,CAVGRGQDYGYTF
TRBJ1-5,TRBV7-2,CASSLGYRGNQPQHF
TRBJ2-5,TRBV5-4,CASSLRDRGSKETQYF
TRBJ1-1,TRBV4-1,CASSQRTGPNTEAFF
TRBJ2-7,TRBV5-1,CASSLAWAGVTYEQYF
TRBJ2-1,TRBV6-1,CASSEVTSGYNEQFF